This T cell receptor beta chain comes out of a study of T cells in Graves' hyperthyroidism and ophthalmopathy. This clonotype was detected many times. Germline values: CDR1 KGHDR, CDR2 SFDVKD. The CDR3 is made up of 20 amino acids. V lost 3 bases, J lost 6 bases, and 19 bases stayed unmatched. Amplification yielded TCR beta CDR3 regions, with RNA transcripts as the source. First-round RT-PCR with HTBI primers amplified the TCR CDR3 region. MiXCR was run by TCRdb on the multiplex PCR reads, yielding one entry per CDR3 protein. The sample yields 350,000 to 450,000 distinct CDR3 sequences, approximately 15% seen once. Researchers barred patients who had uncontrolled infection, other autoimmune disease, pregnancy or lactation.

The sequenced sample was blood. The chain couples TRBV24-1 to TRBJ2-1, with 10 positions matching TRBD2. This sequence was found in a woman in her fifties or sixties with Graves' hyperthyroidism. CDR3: CATSDGAGGPFLLCRNEQFF. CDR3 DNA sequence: TGTGCCACCAGTGATGGAGCGGGAGGGCCTTTTCTCCTGTGCCGCAATGAGCAGTTCTTC.